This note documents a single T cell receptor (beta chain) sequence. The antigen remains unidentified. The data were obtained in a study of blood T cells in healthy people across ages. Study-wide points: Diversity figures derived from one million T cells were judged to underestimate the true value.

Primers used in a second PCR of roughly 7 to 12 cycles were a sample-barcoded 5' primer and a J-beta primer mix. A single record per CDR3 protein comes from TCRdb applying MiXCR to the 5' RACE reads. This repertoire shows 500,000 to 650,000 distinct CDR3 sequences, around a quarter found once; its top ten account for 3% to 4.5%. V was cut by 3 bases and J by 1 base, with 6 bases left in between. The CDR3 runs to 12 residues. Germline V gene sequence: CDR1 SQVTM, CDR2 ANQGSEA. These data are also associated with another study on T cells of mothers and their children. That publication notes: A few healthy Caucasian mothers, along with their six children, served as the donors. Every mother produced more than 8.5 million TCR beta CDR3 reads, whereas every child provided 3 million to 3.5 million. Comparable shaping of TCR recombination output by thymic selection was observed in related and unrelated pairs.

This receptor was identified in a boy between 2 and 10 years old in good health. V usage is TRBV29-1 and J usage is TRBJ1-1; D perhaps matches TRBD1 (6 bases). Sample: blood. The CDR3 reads CSVEDRNTEAFF. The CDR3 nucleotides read TGCAGCGTTGAGGACAGGAACACTGAAGCTTTCTTT.